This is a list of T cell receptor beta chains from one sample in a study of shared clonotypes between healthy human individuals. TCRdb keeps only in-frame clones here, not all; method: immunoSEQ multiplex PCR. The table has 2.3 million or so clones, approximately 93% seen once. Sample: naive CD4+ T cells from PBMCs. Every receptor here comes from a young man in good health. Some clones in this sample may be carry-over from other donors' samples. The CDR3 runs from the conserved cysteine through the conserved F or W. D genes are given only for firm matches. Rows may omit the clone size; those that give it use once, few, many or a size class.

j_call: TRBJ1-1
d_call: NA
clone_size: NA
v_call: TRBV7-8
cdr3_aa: CASSSSRDINTEAFF
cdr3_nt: TGTGCCAGCAGCTCATCCAGGGACATCAACACTGAAGCTTTCTTT

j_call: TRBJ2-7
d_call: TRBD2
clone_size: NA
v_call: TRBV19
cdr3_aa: CASSIGLAGGAYEQYF
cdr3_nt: TGTGCCAGTAGTATCGGACTAGCGGGAGGCGCCTACGAGCAGTACTTC

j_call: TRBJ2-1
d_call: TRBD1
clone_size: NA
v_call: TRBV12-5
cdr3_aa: CASGSLYLTGRTSNEQFF
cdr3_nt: TGTGCTAGTGGTTCCCTATATTTGACAGGGAGAACCTCCAATGAGCAGTTCTTC

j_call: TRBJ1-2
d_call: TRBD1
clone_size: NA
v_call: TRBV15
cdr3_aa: CATSGSGGYGYTF
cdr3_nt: TGTGCCACCAGCGGGTCAGGGGGCTATGGCTACACCTTC

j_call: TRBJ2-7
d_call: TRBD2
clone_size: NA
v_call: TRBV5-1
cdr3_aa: CASTRGGAQAPLEQYF
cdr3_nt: TGCGCCAGCACCCGGGGGGGGGCACAGGCCCCCCTCGAGCAGTACTTC

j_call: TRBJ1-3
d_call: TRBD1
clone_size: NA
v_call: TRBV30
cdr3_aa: CAWGTDGNTIYF
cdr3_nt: TGTGCCTGGGGGACAGATGGAAACACCATATATTTT

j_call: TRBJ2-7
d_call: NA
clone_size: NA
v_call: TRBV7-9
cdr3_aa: CASSLALGDHEQYF
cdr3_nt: TGTGCCAGCAGCTTAGCGTTGGGGGACCACGAGCAGTACTTC

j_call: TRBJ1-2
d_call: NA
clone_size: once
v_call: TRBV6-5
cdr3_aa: CASSYRRGSNYGYTF
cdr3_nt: TGTGCCAGCAGTTACCGGCGGGGGAGCAACTATGGCTACACCTTC

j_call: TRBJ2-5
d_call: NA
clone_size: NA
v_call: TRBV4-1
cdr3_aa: CASSRSPETQYF
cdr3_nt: TGCGCCAGCAGCCGTTCCCCTGAGACCCAGTACTTC

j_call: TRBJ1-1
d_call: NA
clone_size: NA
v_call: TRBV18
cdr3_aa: CASSPPRQGNTEAFF
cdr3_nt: TGTGCCAGCTCACCACCTAGGCAGGGCAACACTGAAGCTTTCTTT

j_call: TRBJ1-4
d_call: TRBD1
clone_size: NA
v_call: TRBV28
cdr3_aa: CASSLGDSPNEKLFF
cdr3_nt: TGTGCCAGCAGTTTAGGGGACAGTCCTAATGAAAAACTGTTTTTT

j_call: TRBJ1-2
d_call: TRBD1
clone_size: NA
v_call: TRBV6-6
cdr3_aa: CASFDRGGGYTF
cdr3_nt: TGTGCCAGCTTCGACAGGGGTGGTGGCTACACCTTC

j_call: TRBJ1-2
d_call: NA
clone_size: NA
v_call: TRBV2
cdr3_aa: CASGYRDTNYGYTF
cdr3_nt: TGTGCCAGCGGGTACAGGGACACTAACTATGGCTACACCTTC

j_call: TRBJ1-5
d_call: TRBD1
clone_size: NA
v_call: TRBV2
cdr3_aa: CASSGTGGYQPQHF
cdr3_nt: TGTGCCAGCAGCGGGACAGGGGGTTATCAGCCCCAGCATTTT

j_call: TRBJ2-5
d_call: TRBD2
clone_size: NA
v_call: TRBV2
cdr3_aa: CASSNSGSGETQYF
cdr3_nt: TGTGCCAGCAGTAATAGCGGGAGCGGGGAGACCCAGTACTTC

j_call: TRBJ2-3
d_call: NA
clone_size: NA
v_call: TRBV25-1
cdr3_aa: CASSDPGASTDTQYF
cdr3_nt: TGTGCCAGCAGTGATCCGGGGGCCTCCACAGATACGCAGTATTTT

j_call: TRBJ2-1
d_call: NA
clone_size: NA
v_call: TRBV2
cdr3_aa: CASSEGHGVTGALYNEQFF
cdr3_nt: TGTGCCAGCAGTGAAGGCCATGGGGTAACGGGGGCCTTATACAATGAGCAGTTCTTC

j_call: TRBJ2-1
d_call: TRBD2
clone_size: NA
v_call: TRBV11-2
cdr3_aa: CASSLDLGLGYNEQFF
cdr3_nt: TGTGCCAGCAGCTTAGATCTCGGACTAGGGTACAATGAGCAGTTCTTC

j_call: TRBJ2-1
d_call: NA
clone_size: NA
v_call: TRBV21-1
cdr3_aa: CASSNAPTGFNEQFF
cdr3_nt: TGTGCCAGCAGCAATGCCCCGACAGGGTTCAATGAGCAGTTCTTC

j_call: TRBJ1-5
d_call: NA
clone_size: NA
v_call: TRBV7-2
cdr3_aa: CASSFFGSYQPQHF
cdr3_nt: TGTGCCAGCAGCTTTTTCGGCAGTTATCAGCCCCAGCATTTT

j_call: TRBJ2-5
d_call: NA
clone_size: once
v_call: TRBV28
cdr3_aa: CASSSLSKGQETQYF
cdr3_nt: TGTGCCAGCAGTTCGCTTAGCAAGGGCCAGGAGACCCAGTACTTC

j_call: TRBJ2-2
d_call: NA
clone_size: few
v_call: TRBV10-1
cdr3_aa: CASSEQNTGELFF
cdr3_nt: TGCGCCAGCAGTGAGCAGAACACCGGGGAGCTGTTTTTT

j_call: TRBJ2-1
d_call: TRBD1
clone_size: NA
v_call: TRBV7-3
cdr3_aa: CASSPVGTGGGSYNEQFF
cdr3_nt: TGTGCCAGCAGCCCAGTAGGGACAGGGGGCGGCTCCTACAATGAGCAGTTCTTC

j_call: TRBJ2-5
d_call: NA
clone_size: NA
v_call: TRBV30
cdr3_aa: CAWSVQGMETQYF
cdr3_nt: TGTGCCTGGAGTGTTCAAGGGATGGAGACCCAGTACTTC

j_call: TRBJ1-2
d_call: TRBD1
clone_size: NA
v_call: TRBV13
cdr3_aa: CASSLVYQGASGYTF
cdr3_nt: TGTGCCAGCAGCTTAGTATACCAGGGGGCCTCTGGCTACACCTTC

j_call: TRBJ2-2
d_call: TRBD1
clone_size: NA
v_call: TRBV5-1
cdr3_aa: CASSLEGTGGYTGELFF
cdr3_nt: TGCGCCAGCAGCTTGGAGGGGACAGGGGGCTACACCGGGGAGCTGTTTTTT

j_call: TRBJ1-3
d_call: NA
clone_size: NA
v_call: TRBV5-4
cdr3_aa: CASSPGGQLTGNTIYF
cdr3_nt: TGTGCCAGCAGCCCCGGGGGGCAGTTAACTGGAAACACCATATATTTT

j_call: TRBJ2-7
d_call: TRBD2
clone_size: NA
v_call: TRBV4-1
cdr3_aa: CASSQVWGGRAYEQYF
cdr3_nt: TGCGCCAGCAGCCAAGTTTGGGGGGGTCGGGCCTACGAGCAGTACTTC